The entry that follows covers one T cell receptor beta chain sequence. No antigen is known for it. No base quality information exists; no much larger clone differs at one position. The data were obtained in a study of OX40 agonist ivuxolimab in advanced cancers. Turning to the overall study: Ivuxolimab was an agonistic, fully human IgG2 monoclonal antibody directed against OX40 (CD134), a costimulatory receptor. In the dose-escalation cohort, around 80% of patients were male, and the mean age was approximately 60 years with a range of 23 to 79. Prior anti-PD-1, anti-PD-L1 or anti-CTLA-4 therapy was permitted, and less than 45% of dose-escalation patients had received checkpoint inhibitors. Of the approximately 50 dose-escalation patients, hepatocellular carcinoma was present in approximately 20, melanoma in some 15, renal cell carcinoma in 9 and head and neck cancer in 9. The purpose of peripheral TCRbeta sequencing was to test whether ivuxolimab changed TCR sequence diversity and led to clonal T-cell expansion. The monotherapy dose-escalation portion (N = 52 patients) of the phase I ivuxolimab trial is reported in the paper. Intravenous ivuxolimab was administered to patients every 2 weeks at six dose levels: 0.01, 0.1, 0.3, 1.5, 3 and 10 mg/kg. Partial responses occurred in three dose-escalation patients: two with cutaneous melanoma and one with hepatocellular carcinoma.

Patients with a history of autoimmune disease or receiving systemic immunosuppression were excluded from the trial. Peripheral blood for TCR sequencing was collected from all dose cohorts at baseline, on cycle 4 day 1, and on cycle 7 day 1. Samples were obtained from an open-label, multicenter, first-in-human phase I dose-escalation trial of ivuxolimab. Adults with locally advanced or metastatic melanoma, renal cell, hepatocellular, or head and neck squamous cell carcinoma were enrolled in the trial. Before TCR sequencing, CD4+ and CD8+ T cells were separately sorted from peripheral blood. Summary of the overall study and its limitations: Low levels of normalized T-cell clonal expansion were also seen in some patients who did not respond. Antigen specificity was not determined for the clonally expanded peripheral T cells. On average, CD8+ T cells showed more expanded clones than CD4+ T cells after ivuxolimab. In the 0.1-3.0 mg/kg groups, partial responders had among the lowest normalized peripheral clonal expansion, particularly in CD8+ T cells. At doses of 0.1 to 3.0 mg/kg, clonal expansion of both CD4+ and CD8+ blood T cells was observed from baseline to week 6.

The junction carries 15 bases between V and J, which are trimmed by 5 bases and 5 bases respectively. From a lookup of the germline V gene (reference sequence), CDR1 and CDR2 are LNHDA and SQIVND. The CDR3 measures 14 amino acids from cysteine to phenylalanine. Just CDR3 DNA is preserved here, 42 bases in frame from base 1. Genomic DNA was extracted from sorted cells for sequencing of the TCRbeta CDR3 region. TCRbeta CDR3 regions were sequenced using the immunoSEQ Assay. TCRdb re-hosts the immuneACCESS table, in-frame sequences only. Its copies lack some clones; in the studies checked, an unresolved V gene accounts for under half of them, and the cause for the rest is not known. Counted in this sample were 100,000 to 120,000 clones; 91% of them appeared once. The ten largest clones take up approximately 0.69% of the sample.

The receptor comes from an adult with an advanced solid tumor such as melanoma, head and neck, liver or kidney cancer. The sequencing here drew on CD4+ or CD8+ T cells sorted from blood, taken in a trial of the OX40 agonist ivuxolimab. Recombination connected TRBV19 to TRBJ2-5; TRBD1 is possibly the D segment (5 matching bases). The CDR3 corresponds to CASSADIGRETQYF. The DNA sequence follows: TGTGCCAGTAGTGCGGACATCGGGCGGGAGACCCAGTACTTC.